The 22 T cell receptor beta chains given below trace back to one sample, sequenced in a study of blood T cell repertoires in COVID-19. Generated by immunoSEQ multiplex PCR, the TCRdb table keeps only in-frame clones and is missing some. The table records some 80,000 clones, around 87% of them present only once. The sequenced material came from peripheral blood. These receptors were taken from a man of 80 years or more with active or convalescent COVID-19.

The rearrangement uses TRBV9 and TRBJ1-1, with D tentatively TRBD1 (6 bases). Per the germline V gene, CDR1 is SGDLS and CDR2 is YYNGEE. V lost 4 bases, J lost 0 bases, and 10 bases lay in between. The CDR3 spans 14 residues. CDR3 DNA: TGTGCCAGCAGCCGTACAGGGCTGAACACTGAAGCTTTCTTT. Translation gives CASSRTGLNTEAFF.

This chain uses TRBV11-2 with TRBJ2-3, with D possibly matching TRBD2 (6 bases). The CDR3 is made up of 16 amino acids. Germline V gene data show CDR1 as SGHAT and CDR2 as FQNNGV. Trimming took 0 bases from V and 0 from J, leaving 10 bases between them. The CDR3 DNA follows: TGTGCCAGCAGCTTAGACGCGGGGCCTAGCACAGATACGCAGTATTTT. Translation: CASSLDAGPSTDTQYF.

The chain is built from TRBV15 and TRBJ1-5, with D perhaps matching TRBD1 (5 bases). The CDR3 length is 16 residues. Germline loops: CDR1 LNHNV, CDR2 YYDKDF (reference sequence). V was shortened by 4 bases and J by 4 bases, with 17 bases between the two germline ends. The CDR3 spells CATSTQPGLTNQPQHF. CDR3 nucleotide sequence: TGTGCCACCAGCACCCAGCCGGGACTGACAAATCAGCCCCAGCATTTT. Drawing the rest from reference TRBV15 and TRBJ1-5, the complete variable domain is DAMVIQNPRYQVTQFGKPVTLSCSQTLNHNVMYWYQQKSSQAPKLLFHYYDKDFNNEADTPDNFQSRRPNTSFCFLDIRSPGLGDTAMYLCATSTQPGLTNQPQHFGDGTRLSIL.

The V gene is TRBV5-6, the J gene TRBJ2-7; D unclear. CDR3 length: 13 residues. V gave up 4 bases and J gave up 2 bases, with 10 bases separating them. Germline assignment: CDR1 SGHDT and CDR2 YYEEEE. The CDR3 loop reads CASSGAPTYEQYV. The CDR3 DNA is TGTGCCAGCAGCGGTGCTCCTACCTACGAGCAGTACGTC.

The chain employs TRBV11-3 and TRBJ2-1; D perhaps matches TRBD2 (6 bases). The CDR3 has 13 residues. Deletions cut 1 base from V and 12 bases from J, with 13 bases between. Germline values: CDR1 SGHNT, CDR2 YENEEA. CDR3 sequence: CASSLGTGGLQFF. The DNA of the CDR3 is TGTGCCAGCAGCTTAGGTACTGGGGGGTTGCAGTTCTTC.

The chain carries TRBV18 and TRBJ1-5; D is ambiguous. V shed 2 bases and J shed 10 bases, with 15 bases lying between them. The length of the CDR3 is 14 residues. Per the germline V gene, CDR1 is KGHSH and CDR2 is LQKENI. CDR3 DNA sequence: TGTGCCAGCTCACCAGCGGCAGAATCCAACCCCCAGCATTTT. Protein product: CASSPAAESNPQHF.

V gene TRBV7-9 combines with J gene TRBJ1-4; no firm D call. CDR1 and CDR2 (germline): SEHNR, FQNEAQ (reference sequence). Trimming pared 6 bases from V and 14 bases from J, leaving 28 bases between. This CDR3 comprises 16 residues. In DNA form, the CDR3 reads TGTGCCAGCAGAGCCGGACGCGGAGCGGGGAGTGGGAGCCTGTTTTTT. The encoded protein is CASRAGRGAGSGSLFF.

The V and J genes are TRBV6-5 and TRBJ2-1, with 14 positions matching TRBD2. Germline V gene sequence: CDR1 MNHEY, CDR2 SVGAGI. V was clipped by 6 bases and J by 15 bases; unmatched bases: 13. CDR3 length: 15 amino acids. DNA of the CDR3: TGTGCCAGCAGCCCGCCCGGGACTAGCGGGAGTGTTCTGTTCTTC. This encodes CASSPPGTSGSVLFF.

This rearrangement joins TRBV5-1 to TRBJ1-4; TRBD1 matches at 7 bases. After removal of 2 bases from V and 4 bases from J, the junction contained 2 bases not matched to a gene. The CDR3 extends over 14 amino acids. Germline V gene data show CDR1 as SGHRS and CDR2 as YFSETQ. DNA for the CDR3: TGCGCCAGCAGCTTTAGACAGGGTAATGAAAAACTGTTTTTT. It codes for CASSFRQGNEKLFF.

The rearrangement uses TRBV28 and TRBJ2-7; 11 nucleotides align to TRBD2. The trim removed 8 bases at V and 2 bases at J, leaving 5 bases unmatched. Germline loops: CDR1 MDHEN, CDR2 SYDVKM. The CDR3 covers 14 residues. CDR3 amino acids: CASSGTSGTYEQYV. CDR3 nucleotide sequence: TGTGCCAGCTCCGGGACTAGCGGAACCTACGAGCAGTACGTC.

The chain is built from TRBV18 and TRBJ1-4, with TRBD1 as a possible D gene (6 bases). The V and J ends lost 4 bases and 0 bases respectively, with 12 bases between them. Germline CDR1 and CDR2: KGHSH and LQKENI. CDR3 length: 16 amino acids. The CDR3 sequence: CASSQRQATTNEKLFF. The CDR3 region has the DNA TGTGCCAGCTCACAAAGACAGGCCACAACTAATGAAAAACTGTTTTTT.

This clone was observed once. Written as DNA, the CDR3 is TGTGCCAGCAGCTCCCGACTAGCGGGGGACACCGGGGAGCTGTTTTTT. Translation: CASSSRLAGDTGELFF. This chain connects TRBV5-6 to TRBJ2-2; TRBD2 matches 12 bases. V was pared by 3 bases and J by 3 bases, with 3 bases of the junction left unmatched. In germline, CDR1 is SGHDT, CDR2 YYEEEE. The CDR3 is 16 amino acids.

This chain uses TRBV7-9 with TRBJ1-6; D remains ambiguous. Trimming shortened V by 1 base and J by 9 bases, and 10 bases separated the two germline ends. Germline CDR1 SEHNR, CDR2 FQNEAQ (reference sequence). This CDR3 is 14 amino acids long. The CDR3 sequence is CASSLEVGLSPLHF. In DNA, the CDR3 is TGTGCCAGCAGCTTAGAGGTGGGCCTTTCACCCCTCCACTTT.

J is TRBJ1-1 and V is TRBV7-3; unclear D gene. The germline CDR1 and CDR2 sequences are SGHTA and FQGTGA. Between the trimmed V and J ends, which lost 5 bases and 3 bases, there was a span of 13 bases. The CDR3 spans 14 residues. The CDR3 DNA reads TGTGCCAGCAGCCCCTCGGTGGGCGACACTGAAGCTTTCTTT. This sequence encodes CASSPSVGDTEAFF.

The chain is built from TRBV5-6 and TRBJ1-5; 7 nucleotides match TRBD1. Germline V gives CDR1 SGHDT, CDR2 YYEEEE. CDR3 size: 18 residues. The V segment lost 4 bases and the J segment 2 bases; nucleotides outside the gene matches: 15. CDR3 sequence: CASSQLGTGDVGNQPQHF. The CDR3 region has the DNA TGTGCCAGCAGCCAGCTTGGAACAGGGGACGTGGGCAATCAGCCCCAGCATTTT.

The chain uses TRBV5-1 and TRBJ1-1; TRBD1 might be the D (6 bases). Per germline, CDR1 SGHRS and CDR2 YFSETQ. This CDR3 has 13 residues. V gave up 4 bases and J gave up 3 bases, with 10 bases separating them. CDR3: CASSPKGDTEAFF. The CDR3 nucleotides are TGCGCCAGCAGCCCGAAGGGGGACACTGAAGCTTTCTTT. The entire variable domain, with the rest obtained from reference TRBV5-1 and TRBJ1-1, is as follows: KAGVTQTPRYLIKTRGQQVTLSCSPISGHRSVSWYQQTPGQGLQFLFEYFSETQRNKGNFPGRFSGRQFSNSRSEMNVSTLELGDSALYLCASSPKGDTEAFFGQGTRLTVV.

CDR3: CASSEGPGQQYGYTF. DNA of the CDR3: TGTGCCAGCAGTGAAGGACCGGGACAGCAGTATGGCTACACCTTC. This chain joins TRBV2 and TRBJ1-2; TRBD1 agrees at 7 bases. V was pared by 1 base and J by 5 bases, with 7 bases of the junction left unmatched. Looked up from germline, CDR1 is SNHLY and CDR2 is FYNNEI. The CDR3 sequence is 15 residues long. The whole variable domain, filled in from reference TRBV2 and TRBJ1-2, reads EPEVTQTPSHQVTQMGQEVILRCVPISNHLYFYWYRQILGQKVEFLVSFYNNEISEKSEIFDDQFSVERPDGSNFTLKIRSTKLEDSAMYFCASSEGPGQQYGYTFGSGTRLTVV.

The chain is built from TRBV29-1 and TRBJ2-1, with 10 bases matching TRBD1. Trimming cost V 6 bases and J 8 bases; bases outside gene matches: 7. The CDR3 sequence is 13 residues long. Germline CDR1 reads SQVTM; CDR2 reads ANQGSEA. The DNA for the CDR3 is TGCAGCGTGGGGACAGGGGTGGGAGATGAGCAGTTCTTC. Its translation: CSVGTGVGDEQFF.

This sequence joins TRBV24-1 and TRBJ1-5; TRBD1 agrees at 7 bases. With V trimmed by 3 bases and J by 2 bases, 6 bases remained unmatched. This CDR3 is 16 amino acids long. The germline CDR1 and CDR2 sequences are KGHDR and SFDVKD. CDR3 loop: CATSDATGAGNQPQHF. For the CDR3, the DNA is TGTGCCACCAGTGATGCAACAGGGGCTGGCAATCAGCCCCAGCATTTT.

The V and J genes are TRBV7-2 and TRBJ1-1; D remains unclear. The CDR3 consists of 15 residues. Germline CDR1 reads SGHTA; CDR2 reads FQGNSA. V gave up 6 bases and J gave up 8 bases, with 22 bases separating them. The DNA of the CDR3 is TGTGCCAGCAGATTGGGCCACGGCTCAATCATAGAAGCTTTCTTT. It is translated as CASRLGHGSIIEAFF.

The chain employs TRBV11-3 and TRBJ1-2, with 10 bases lining up with TRBD1. The CDR3 has 15 amino acids. The J segment lost 3 bases and the V segment lost 5 bases, leaving 6 bases of the junction unmatched. Germline V gives CDR1 SGHNT, CDR2 YENEEA. CDR3 in amino acids: CASSNRDRGDYGYTF. CDR3 nucleotides: TGTGCCAGCAGCAATAGGGACAGGGGTGACTATGGCTACACCTTC. The complete variable domain, with remaining parts taken from reference TRBV11-3 and TRBJ1-2, reads EAGVVQSPRYKIIEKKQPVAFWCNPISGHNTLYWYLQNLGQGPELLIRYENEEAVDDSQLPKDRFSAERLKGVDSTLKIQPAELGDSAVYLCASSNRDRGDYGYTFGSGTRLTVV.

V usage is TRBV2 and J usage is TRBJ1-1; D may be TRBD1 (6 bases). Trimming removed 5 bases from V and 2 bases from J, with 12 bases in between. The CDR3 is 14 amino acids. CDR1 and CDR2 from the germline V gene are SNHLY and FYNNEI. Here the CDR3 DNA reads TGTGCCAGCAGTTTTATGGACAGAAACACTGAAGCTTTCTTT. As protein: CASSFMDRNTEAFF.